The 14 T cell receptor beta chains below were found in one sample sequenced in a study of CD8 T cells in ankylosing spondylitis. TCRdb used MiXCR to reprocess the 5' RACE reads, holding one entry per CDR3 protein. The sample contains 250,000 to 300,000 distinct CDR3 sequences, over 15% of which appear only once. Sequenced: blood, either unsorted or a sorted T cell fraction (not recorded which). These TCRs come from a male donor with ankylosing spondylitis or in good health (not recorded which).

The rearrangement links TRBV5-1 to TRBJ2-7; D unresolved. The CDR3 has 14 amino acids. The germline V gene encodes CDR1 SGHRS and CDR2 YFSETQ. Trimming pared 4 bases from V and 4 bases from J, leaving 15 bases between. In nucleotides, the CDR3 is TGCGCCAGCAGCACGGCTACATCTAATTACGAGCAGTACTTC. Translated, it gives CASSTATSNYEQYF.

This clonotype was seen only a few times. The chain has TRBV9 and TRBJ2-3; D might be TRBD1 (5 bases). This CDR3 is 16 amino acids long. The V gene's germline CDR1 is SGDLS and CDR2 YYNGEE. Trimming took off 0 bases at V and 0 bases at J, with 11 bases between the two ends. The CDR3 loop reads CASSVVYDRSTDTQYF. As DNA, the CDR3 is TGTGCCAGCAGCGTAGTTTACGACAGAAGCACAGATACGCAGTATTTT.

This sequence joins TRBV4-3 and TRBJ2-2, with D hard to call. CDR1 LGHNA and CDR2 YSLEER come from the germline V gene. The CDR3 totals 12 residues. V was shortened by 4 bases and J by 3 bases, with 3 bases between the two germline ends. The CDR3 DNA is TGCGCCAGCAGCCGATACACCGGGGAGCTGTTTTTT. Its translation is CASSRYTGELFF.

V and J are TRBV29-1 and TRBJ2-3, with D uncertain. Trimming pared 3 bases from V and 1 base from J, leaving 20 bases between. The CDR3 consists of 17 residues. CDR1 is SQVTM, CDR2 ANQGSEA, per germline. The CDR3 protein is CSVDWGSWLHGTDTQYF. CDR3 sequence (DNA): TGCAGCGTTGATTGGGGATCGTGGTTACATGGCACAGATACGCAGTATTTT.

The chain couples TRBV4-3 to TRBJ1-2; D is unresolved. Trimming removed 4 bases from V and 2 bases from J, with 8 bases in between. CDR1 is LGHNA, CDR2 YSLEER, per germline. This CDR3 region has 13 residues. The CDR3 nucleotides are TGCGCCAGCAGCCCAGGACTAAACTATGGCTACACCTTC. This gives the protein CASSPGLNYGYTF.

This clonotype was detected only a few times. The chain is built from TRBV25-1 and TRBJ2-1; D tentatively fits TRBD1 or TRBD2 (5 bases each). Per germline, CDR1 MGHDK and CDR2 SYGVNS. The length of the CDR3 is 14 residues. Trimming removed 4 bases at V and 8 bases at J, with 15 bases between. The CDR3 DNA sequence: TGTGCCAGCAGTGGGGGGTTGGGCGTTTATGAGCAGTTCTTC. It codes for CASSGGLGVYEQFF. The full variable domain, in which reference TRBV25-1 and TRBJ2-1 provide the parts outside the CDR3, is EADIYQTPRYLVIGTGKKITLECSQTMGHDKMYWYQQDPGMELHLIHYSYGVNSTEKGDLSSESTVSRIRTEHFPLTLESARPSHTSQYLCASSGGLGVYEQFFGPGTRLTVL.

The rearrangement uses TRBV4-1 and TRBJ2-1; 11 bases agree with TRBD2. This CDR3 has 16 residues. CDR1 and CDR2 from the germline V gene are MGHRA and YSYEKL. The trim removed 3 bases at V and 6 bases at J, leaving 7 bases unmatched. The CDR3 sequence: CASSQLAGGRSNEQFF. In DNA, the CDR3 is TGCGCCAGCAGCCAGTTAGCGGGAGGGCGATCCAATGAGCAGTTCTTC.

This clonotype was recorded many times. The rearrangement links TRBV5-1 to TRBJ2-7, with D possibly being TRBD2 (5 bases). Germline V gene sequence: CDR1 SGHRS, CDR2 YFSETQ. V lost 0 bases and J lost 5, with 6 bases in between. This CDR3 is 12 amino acids long. The CDR3 bases are TGCGCCAGCAGCTTGGGAGGGCACGAGCAGTACTTC. This translates into CASSLGGHEQYF.

The chain links TRBV10-3 to TRBJ1-2; TRBD1 matches 7 bases. The CDR3 runs 15 residues. The trim removed 3 bases at V and 4 bases at J, leaving 8 bases unmatched. CDR1 ENHRY and CDR2 SYGVKD come from the germline V gene. The CDR3 sequence: CAISERTGGGYGYTF. The CDR3 DNA is TGTGCCATCAGTGAACGGACAGGAGGGGGCTATGGCTACACCTTC.

V gene TRBV27 combines with J gene TRBJ2-7; 9 bases agree with TRBD2. This CDR3 region has 15 residues. V was clipped by 3 bases and J by 0 bases; unmatched bases: 3. Germline lookup yields CDR1 MNHEY and CDR2 SMNVEV (reference sequence). Written as DNA, the CDR3 is TGTGCCAGCAGTTTTCGGCGGGAGGGCTCCTACGAGCAGTACTTC. Encoded protein: CASSFRREGSYEQYF.

J is TRBJ2-3 and V is TRBV12-3 or TRBV12-4, with D perhaps assigned TRBD1 or TRBD2 (6 bases each). The CDR3 is made up of 15 amino acids. Trimming took 6 bases from V and 1 from J, leaving 14 bases between them. The CDR3 protein is CASSRGGGGTDTQYF. In nucleotides, the CDR3 is TGTGCCAGCAGCCGTGGAGGGGGAGGCACAGATACGCAGTATTTT.

The gene calls are TRBV3-1 and TRBJ2-1; possibly TRBD2 for D (6 bases). CDR3 length: 17 amino acids. The V and J ends lost 2 bases and 6 bases respectively, with 20 bases between them. Germline CDR1 is LGHDT and CDR2 is YNNKEL (reference sequence). Written as DNA, the CDR3 is TGTGCCAGCAGCCAATTGTTCGGGACTGTTGCACCCAATGAGCAGTTCTTC. Its protein is CASSQLFGTVAPNEQFF.

The chain has TRBV5-1 and TRBJ2-7; 8 positions agree with TRBD1. Germline CDR1 reads SGHRS; CDR2 reads YFSETQ. V shed 1 base and J 2 bases; nucleotides not matched to a gene: 8. The CDR3 has 16 amino acids. CDR3 sequence (DNA): TGCGCCAGCAGCTTGACGGACAGGGCTGTCACCTACGAGCAGTACTTC. It codes for CASSLTDRAVTYEQYF.

This clonotype showed up just a few times. The rearrangement links TRBV29-1 to TRBJ2-3, with D tentatively TRBD2 (6 bases). This CDR3 is built from 16 residues. V lost 4 bases and J 4 bases, leaving 21 bases between the germline ends. Germline values: CDR1 SQVTM, CDR2 ANQGSEA. The CDR3 DNA reads TGCAGCGTTGGGAGGGTAGGAGGGAGCCGAGCAGATACGCAGTATTTT. It specifies CSVGRVGGSRADTQYF.